The rows below give T cell receptor beta chains drawn from one sample of a study of cytomegalovirus exposure and HLA in healthy donors. Using immunoSEQ multiplex PCR, the repertoire was profiled, and TCRdb retains in-frame clones only, with some absent. The sample has about 130,000 clones, around 69% seen once. The sample taken for sequencing was PBMCs. The receptors stem from a human donor in good health. The CDR3 runs from the conserved cysteine through the conserved F or W. The D gene is left open where the match is weak. Only some rows state a clone size, as once, few, many or a class for expanded clones.

d_gene	v_gene	abundance	j_gene	len	CDR3nt	CDR3aa
TRBD1	TRBV5-6	NA	TRBJ1-6	14	TGTGCCAGCAGCCTAAACAGGGGGCGAGCACCCCTCCACTTT	CASSLNRGRAPLHF
TRBD1	TRBV4-3	NA	TRBJ1-6	15	TGCGCCAGCAGCCAAGCCCAGGGGGGTGTTTCACCCCTCCACTTT	CASSQAQGGVSPLHF
TRBD2	TRBV7-3	NA	TRBJ2-5	14	TGTGCCAGCAGCAAGACTAGCGGTGGGGAGACCCAGTACTTC	CASSKTSGGETQYF
NA	TRBV2	NA	TRBJ2-5	14	TGTGCCAGCCTGCTCGGCGGGACCCAAGAGACCCAGTACTTC	CASLLGGTQETQYF
TRBD1	TRBV7-9	NA	TRBJ1-2	16	TGTGCCAGCAGCTTAGGCGGGACAGGGGCCATCTATGGCTACACCTTC	CASSLGGTGAIYGYTF
TRBD1	TRBV28	NA	TRBJ2-1	15	TGTGCCAGCAGTTTTCAGGGGGTGGCCCTTAATGAGCAGTTCTTC	CASSFQGVALNEQFF
TRBD1	TRBV5-1	NA	TRBJ2-2	16	TGCGCCAGCAGCTCTGCAGGGGGACAGGGTTCCGGGGAGCTGTTTTTT	CASSSAGGQGSGELFF
NA	TRBV6-4	NA	TRBJ2-1	12	TGTGCCAGCGCCAGATACTACAATGAGCAGTTCTTC	CASARYYNEQFF
TRBD2	TRBV9	NA	TRBJ2-5	15	TGTGCCAGCAGCGTAGCTAGCGGGCTACAAGAGACCCAGTACTTC	CASSVASGLQETQYF
NA	TRBV7-9	few	TRBJ1-1	11	TGTGCCAGCAGCCCTGGACTCAAAGCTTTCTTT	CASSPGLKAFF
TRBD1	TRBV28	few	TRBJ2-4	18	TGTGCCAGCACTTTGGGACAGGGGCTGAGAGGGCCCAAAAACATTCAGTACTTC	CASTLGQGLRGPKNIQYF
NA	TRBV30	NA	TRBJ2-4	14	TGTGCCTGGAGAAAGGGAGGGGGCAAAAACATTCAGTACTTC	CAWRKGGGKNIQYF
NA	TRBV20-1	few	TRBJ2-5	11	TGCAGTGCCCCTCAGGGTATGGTGCAGTACTTC	CSAPQGMVQYF
NA	TRBV7-9	NA	TRBJ1-1	14	TGTGCCAGCAGCTTCGGAGGGGCAAACACTGAAGCTTTCTTT	CASSFGGANTEAFF
NA	TRBV5-4	NA	TRBJ1-4	15	TGTGCCAGCAGCTTGGGGGGGAGGGGAGACGGAAAACTGTTTTTT	CASSLGGRGDGKLFF
TRBD2	TRBV6-1	NA	TRBJ2-3	13	TGTGCCAGCACCCCCGGGGGGACAGATACGCAGTATTTT	CASTPGGTDTQYF
TRBD1	TRBV27	NA	TRBJ2-5	16	TGTGCCAGCAGTCCACGAGGGACAGGGAACTCCGAGACCCAGTACTTC	CASSPRGTGNSETQYF
TRBD2	TRBV5-4	NA	TRBJ2-1	14	TGTGCCAGCAGCTCAACTAGCGGGTGGAGTGAGCAGTTCTTC	CASSSTSGWSEQFF
NA	TRBV9	once	TRBJ2-7	15	TGTGCCAGCAGCCCGAGGCCACAGGGGGGGGCACCCCTAAACTTC	CASSPRPQGGAPLNF
NA	TRBV30	once	TRBJ2-3	14	TGTGCCTGGAATGTATCCCCCGGCACAGATACGCAGTATTTT	CAWNVSPGTDTQYF
NA	TRBV27	few	TRBJ1-1	13	TGTGCCAGCAGTGCCCGGCCCCGGGACAAGACTTTCTTT	CASSARPRDKTFF
NA	TRBV7-9	NA	TRBJ1-3	14	TGTGCCAGCAGCTTAGATTCAGCGGGAAACACCATATATTTT	CASSLDSAGNTIYF
NA	TRBV5-1	NA	TRBJ2-7	14	TGCGCCAGCAGCCCCAGCCCTGGAGCCTACGAGCAGTACTTC	CASSPSPGAYEQYF
TRBD1	TRBV29-1	few	TRBJ2-3	15	TGCAGCCACGTACAGGGGACAGGGCGTGCAGATACGCAGTATTTT	CSHVQGTGRADTQYF